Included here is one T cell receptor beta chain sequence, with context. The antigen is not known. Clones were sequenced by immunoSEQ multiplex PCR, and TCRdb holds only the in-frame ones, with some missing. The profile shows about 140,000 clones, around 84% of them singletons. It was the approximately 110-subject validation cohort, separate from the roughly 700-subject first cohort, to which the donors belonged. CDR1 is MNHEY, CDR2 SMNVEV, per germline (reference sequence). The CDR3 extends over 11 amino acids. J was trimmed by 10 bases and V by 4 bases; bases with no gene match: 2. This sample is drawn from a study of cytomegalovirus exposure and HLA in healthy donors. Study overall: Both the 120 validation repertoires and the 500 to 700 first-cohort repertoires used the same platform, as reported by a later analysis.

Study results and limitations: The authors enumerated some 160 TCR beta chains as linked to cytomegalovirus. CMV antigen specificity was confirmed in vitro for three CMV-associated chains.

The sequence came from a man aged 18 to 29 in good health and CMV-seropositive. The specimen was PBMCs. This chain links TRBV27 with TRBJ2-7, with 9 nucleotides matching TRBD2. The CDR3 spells CASSSSGAQYF. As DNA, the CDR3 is TGTGCCAGCAGTTCTAGCGGGGCACAGTACTTC.